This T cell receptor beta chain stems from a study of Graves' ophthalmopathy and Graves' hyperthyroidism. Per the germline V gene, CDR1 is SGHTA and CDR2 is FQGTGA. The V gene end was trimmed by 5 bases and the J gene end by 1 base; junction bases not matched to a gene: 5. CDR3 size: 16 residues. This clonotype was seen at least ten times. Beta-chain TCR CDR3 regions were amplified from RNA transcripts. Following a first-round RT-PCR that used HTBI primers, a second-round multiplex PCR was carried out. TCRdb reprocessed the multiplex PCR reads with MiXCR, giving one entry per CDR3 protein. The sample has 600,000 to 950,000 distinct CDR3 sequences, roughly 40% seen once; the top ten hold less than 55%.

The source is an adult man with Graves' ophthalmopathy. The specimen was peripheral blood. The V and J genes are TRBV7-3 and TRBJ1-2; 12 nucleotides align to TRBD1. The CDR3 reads CASSMGQGANNYGYTF. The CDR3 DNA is TGTGCCAGCAGCATGGGACAGGGGGCAAATAACTATGGCTACACCTTC.